A selection of T cell receptor beta chains follows, all from one sample in a study of cytotoxic CD8 clonotypes in ibrutinib-treated CLL. The data were produced by immunoSEQ multiplex PCR, yet TCRdb's version contains in-frame clones alone and is incomplete. The sample holds 150,000 to 200,000 clones, around nine tenths seen once. The sample was PBMCs, taken at disease progression, from a patient treated with ibrutinib. The source is a human donor with chronic lymphocytic leukemia. The conserved cysteine and the conserved F or W are not part of the CDR3 here.

v_call cdr3_aa
TRBV19 ASTNLGGGTEAF
TRBV6-6 ASSSQTYSGNTIY
TRBV10-3 AISESGVRGNEKLF
TRBV2 ASSEGVRESREETQY
TRBV20-1 SAGTGGV
TRBV11-1 ASSFRDVQETQY
TRBV11-3 ASSPGLTNEQF
TRBV30 ASSLGLAGEADTQY
TRBV12-5 ASGRLPETQY
TRBV19 ASSIGLAGALGEQY
TRBV6-5 ASTDRDREHGYT
TRBV7-2 ASSARGGGPDTQY
TRBV11-2 ASSFYSETNNEQF
TRBV11-3 ASSLGEMVSEKLF
TRBV10-3 AISESYAGVGNQPQH
TRBV4-2 ASSPQDSPLNYGYT
TRBV5-1 ASSFFARGNTEAF
TRBV11-2 ASSFRTSGIPYEQY
TRBV29-1 SVEDRGSWAF
TRBV19 ASRGEVGLGNTIY
TRBV10-1 ASSEPGLAGTDTQY
TRBV28 ASSTASDSSNYGYT
TRBV30 ASQRFTFPEAF
TRBV2 ASKQLTGLAGGSSYNEQF
TRBV5-1 ASSLETGERANGYT
TRBV7-8 ASSYSRESYEQY
TRBV9 ASAGIMNTEAF
TRBV2 ASSVSGLGNGYT
TRBV30 AWNTGQTSYEQY
TRBV19 ASSAGSSYNEQF
TRBV29-1 SVEDRAGLGYGYT
TRBV18 ASSRGTEQYEQY
TRBV5-5 ASSFLAGTNTGELF
TRBV28 ASSPPGQEYDGYT
TRBV2 ASSESLGAGNEQY
TRBV11-3 ASSFKPGQLNTDTQY
TRBV11-2 ASSLDPPYSGRRTGELF
TRBV5-1 ASSLNSGHTYEQY
TRBV27 ASSLWGGGQAIYEQY
TRBV5-4 ASSLWTEDEQY
TRBV19 ASKIDRASYEQY
TRBV18 ASSPPFGGNQPQH
TRBV5-6 ASIDGVRTGGRAF
TRBV6-1 ASREDRLGTEAF
TRBV5-8 ASSLGFISSGANVLT